These T cell receptor beta chains were read from a single sample in a study of OX40 agonist ivuxolimab in advanced cancers. TCRdb's table, derived via immunoSEQ multiplex PCR, lists solely in-frame clones and lacks some. This table has about 74,000 clones, approximately 81% appearing once. This sample comprised CD4+ or CD8+ T cells sorted from blood, obtained in a trial of the OX40 agonist ivuxolimab. These receptors originate from an adult with an advanced solid tumor such as melanoma, head and neck, liver or kidney cancer. Both conserved end residues are part of each CDR3. The order of the fields is D gene, J gene, clone size, V gene, CDR3 DNA, CDR3 protein. A D gene is named only where the DNA matches it firmly. A clone size is listed for some rows: how often the clone was seen (once, few, many), or a class if it is expanded.

>NA|TRBJ1-1|NA|TRBV5-1
TGCGCCAGCAGCGTTGGCACTGAAGCTTTCTTT
CASSVGTEAFF
>NA|TRBJ1-1|NA|TRBV9
TGTGCCAGCAGCGTAGAGGTGAACACTGAAGCTTTCTTT
CASSVEVNTEAFF
>NA|TRBJ1-5|once|TRBV18
TGTGCCAGCTCACCGCAAGGACACCGCAATCAGCCCCAGCATTTT
CASSPQGHRNQPQHF
>NA|TRBJ2-3|NA|TRBV10-3
TGTTCCATCAGTGGGTCGAGGCTTGGCACAGATACGCAGTATTTT
CSISGSRLGTDTQYF
>TRBD2|TRBJ2-7|NA|TRBV12-5
TGTGCTAGTGGGCAAAGCGGGGGGGCTTCCTCCTACGAGCAGTACTTC
CASGQSGGASSYEQYF
>TRBD1|TRBJ2-2|NA|TRBV6-1
TGTGCCAGCAGTGAACAGGGACAGCAGGCCGGGGAGCTGTTTTTT
CASSEQGQQAGELFF
>TRBD1|TRBJ2-7|few|TRBV15
TGTGCCACCAGTACCCGCCGGACAGGGCGCGAGCAGTACTTC
CATSTRRTGREQYF
>TRBD1|TRBJ2-5|NA|TRBV5-1
TGCGCCAGCACCTCTAGGGACAGTGAAGAGACCCAGTACTTC
CASTSRDSEETQYF
>TRBD2|TRBJ2-1|NA|TRBV7-2
TGTGCCAGCAGTGGCGGGGGGGCCGGCAATGAGCAGTTCTTC
CASSGGGAGNEQFF
>TRBD1|TRBJ2-7|NA|TRBV6-1
TGTGCCAGCAGGAGGGGACAGGGGCCCTACGAGCAGTACTTC
CASRRGQGPYEQYF
>NA|TRBJ1-4|NA|TRBV5-1
TGCGCCAGCAGCCCCCGGACATCGGAAACTAATGAAAAACTGTTTTTT
CASSPRTSETNEKLFF
>TRBD1|TRBJ1-1|NA|TRBV2
TGTGCCAGCAGCCCCGGGACAGCCAACACTGAAGCTTTCTTT
CASSPGTANTEAFF
>NA|TRBJ2-1|NA|TRBV28
TGTGCCAGCAGTTCTCTCGGGGGGCGTATGAACAATGAGCAGTTCTTC
CASSSLGGRMNNEQFF
>TRBD2|TRBJ2-7|NA|TRBV7-4
TGTGCCAGCAGCTTAGAAGGGACTAGCGGGAGGTACGAGCAGTACTTC
CASSLEGTSGRYEQYF
>TRBD2|TRBJ2-7|NA|TRBV7-3
TGTGCCAGCAGCTTACGGGAGGGATACGAGCAGTACTTC
CASSLREGYEQYF
>NA|TRBJ2-3|NA|TRBV4-3
TGCGCCAGCAGCCAAGATCCTCCTGGGGCGGGGGCCACAGATACGCAGTATTTT
CASSQDPPGAGATDTQYF
>NA|TRBJ2-7|once|TRBV6-1
TGTGCCAGCAGCCCCACAGACATATCGGGGGAGCAGTACTTC
CASSPTDISGEQYF
>NA|TRBJ1-4|NA|TRBV7-9
TGTGCCAGCAGCCCAAAGGGGCGTATGACTAATGAAAAACTGTTTTTT
CASSPKGRMTNEKLFF
>NA|TRBJ2-7|NA|TRBV5-1
TGCGCCAGCAGCTTAAGACCCCCGGGAGAGCAGTACTTC
CASSLRPPGEQYF
>TRBD1|TRBJ2-5|NA|TRBV5-1
TGCGCCAGCAGCCAGGACAGGGGGCCGGAGACCCAGTACTTC
CASSQDRGPETQYF
>NA|TRBJ1-1|NA|TRBV28
TGTGCCAGCAGTTTTTTCCAGGGATCCACTGAAGCTTTCTTT
CASSFFQGSTEAFF
>NA|TRBJ1-1|NA|TRBV7-9
TGTGCCAGCAGCCTCAGCCGTTTGAACACTGAAGCTTTCTTT
CASSLSRLNTEAFF
>TRBD1|TRBJ1-1|few|TRBV30
TGTGCCTGGAGAGCCTTTACAGGGGACTTTAGCGGGCCAAACACTGAAGCTTTCTTT
CAWRAFTGDFSGPNTEAFF
>NA|TRBJ2-1|NA|TRBV19
TGTGCCAGTAGTACCCCGGTTGACTCCTACAATGAGCAGTTCTTC
CASSTPVDSYNEQFF
>NA|TRBJ2-7|NA|TRBV7-8
TGTGCCAGCAGCCTTGGGGGTTCCCTCTCCTACGAGCAGTACTTC
CASSLGGSLSYEQYF
>TRBD1|TRBJ1-4|once|TRBV4-3
TGCGCCAGCAGCCAAGGGGGGACAGGGAATGAAAAACTGTTTTTT
CASSQGGTGNEKLFF
>NA|TRBJ1-5|NA|TRBV23-1
TGCGCCAGCAGTCAGAACAGTAGCAATCAGCCCCAGCATTTT
CASSQNSSNQPQHF
>NA|TRBJ2-1|NA|TRBV10-3
TGTGCCATCAGTGAGTCGAAGGCCAGGACAAAAACGTACAATGAGCAGTTCTTC
CAISESKARTKTYNEQFF
>TRBD1|TRBJ1-2|NA|TRBV7-9
TGTGCCAGCAGCCACCCCCAACAGGGGTACTATGGCTACACCTTC
CASSHPQQGYYGYTF
>TRBD1|TRBJ2-2|NA|TRBV27
TGTGCCAGCAGAAAGAAGGGACAGGGTGGGACCGGGGAGCTGTTTTTT
CASRKKGQGGTGELFF
>NA|TRBJ1-5|NA|TRBV7-2
TGTGCCAGCAGCTTAATTTCAGGGGCCAATCAGCCCCAGCATTTT
CASSLISGANQPQHF
>TRBD2|TRBJ2-1|once|TRBV9
TGTGCCAGCAGCGTCCGGGGGGGCAAGAATGAGCAGTTCTTC
CASSVRGGKNEQFF
>NA|TRBJ2-5|NA|TRBV18
TGTGCCAGCTCACCCCAACAGGGCCAAGAGACCCAGTACTTC
CASSPQQGQETQYF
>NA|TRBJ1-5|NA|TRBV10-3
TGTGCCATCAGTGAGTCGGGCAGGGCTGAGCCCCAGCATTTT
CAISESGRAEPQHF
>NA|TRBJ1-2|few|TRBV6-1
TGTGCCAGCAAAGAGGGGGAGGCCGCGTACTATGGCTACACCTTC
CASKEGEAAYYGYTF
>NA|TRBJ2-7|once|TRBV19
TGTGCCAGTAGTATACGGGACCTACAAGGTGTGGAGCAGTACTTC
CASSIRDLQGVEQYF
>NA|TRBJ2-7|NA|TRBV6-6
TGTGCCAGCAGTTACGACGGCTACGAGCAGTACTTC
CASSYDGYEQYF
>NA|TRBJ1-2|NA|TRBV7-8
TGTGCCAGCAGCTTAGAACACTATGGCTACACCTTC
CASSLEHYGYTF
>TRBD1|TRBJ1-2|NA|TRBV6-5
TGTGCCAGCAGTGGGGGGACAGGGGGTACCTATGGCTACACCTTC
CASSGGTGGTYGYTF
>TRBD2|TRBJ2-5|few|TRBV11-3
TGTGCCAGCAGCTTAGGCAGCGGGGGGACCCAAGAGACCCAGTACTTC
CASSLGSGGTQETQYF
>NA|TRBJ2-1|NA|TRBV28
TGTGCCAGCAGTTTATTTGAGATTGGATCGATTAATGAGCAGTTCTTC
CASSLFEIGSINEQFF
>NA|TRBJ1-3|NA|TRBV29-1
TGCAGCGTTGGGACGGCCTCTGGAAACACCATATATTTT
CSVGTASGNTIYF
>NA|TRBJ1-2|NA|TRBV5-4
TGTGCCAGCAGCGGTGGCAGGGCTAAGGGCTACACCTTC
CASSGGRAKGYTF
>TRBD2|TRBJ2-3|NA|TRBV4-3
TGCGCCAGCAGCCTTGGGACTAGCGGGACTAGCACAGATACGCAGTATTTT
CASSLGTSGTSTDTQYF
>NA|TRBJ2-6|NA|TRBV7-3
TGTGCCAGCAGCTCCGTGGTCGGGGCTGGGGCCAACGTCCTGACTTTC
CASSSVVGAGANVLTF
>TRBD2|TRBJ2-3|NA|TRBV7-8
TGTGCCAGCAGCTCCGTAGCGGGAGGGGGCACAGATACGCAGTATTTT
CASSSVAGGGTDTQYF
>TRBD1|TRBJ1-3|NA|TRBV25-1
TGTGCCAGCAGTCCGAAGGGGGACAGGGGAAGAAACACCATATATTTT
CASSPKGDRGRNTIYF